A single sample gave rise to the 24 T cell receptor beta chains below, sequenced in a study of beta chain features in type 1 diabetes. Study findings and constraints: For Type 1 diabetes patients, all four CD4+ subsets carried TCRB CDR3s that were moderately but significantly shorter.

Expressed TCRB transcripts were sequenced because the entire RNA isolate underwent reverse transcription. Libraries were prepared by immunoSEQ multiplex PCR; TCRdb keeps only in-frame clonotypes and omits some of them. The sample lists roughly 150,000 clones, 10% seen once, with roughly 0.45% in the top ten. Their target antigens are unknown. The sequencing input was central memory CD4+ T cells from blood. The receptors come from a man aged 30 to 39 with type 1 diabetes.

V usage is TRBV29-1 and J usage is TRBJ2-1; D might be TRBD2 (5 bases). Between the trimmed V and J ends, which lost 8 bases and 5 bases, there was a span of 19 bases. Germline assignment: CDR1 SQVTM and CDR2 ANQGSEA. The CDR3 totals 14 residues. CDR3 sequence: CSSEGWGAHNEQFF. CDR3 nucleotide sequence: TGCAGCTCGGAAGGATGGGGAGCCCACAATGAGCAGTTCTTC.

The sample holds a few counts of this clone. The rearrangement joins TRBV6-5 to TRBJ2-3; D remains ambiguous. V gave up 6 bases and J gave up 2 bases, with 9 bases separating them. This CDR3 spans 13 amino acids. Germline assignment: CDR1 MNHEY and CDR2 SVGAGI. CDR3 protein: CASRPQNTDTQYF. DNA for the CDR3: TGTGCCAGCAGACCACAGAACACAGATACGCAGTATTTT.

V gene TRBV27 combines with J gene TRBJ2-5; TRBD2 matches at 8 bases. Trimming took 4 bases from V and 3 from J; bases not matched to a gene: 7. Germline assignment: CDR1 MNHEY and CDR2 SMNVEV (reference sequence). This CDR3 region has 15 residues. The CDR3 nucleotides read TGTGCCAGCAGTTCTACCGGGACTAGGGAAGAGACCCAGTACTTC. It specifies CASSSTGTREETQYF.

V and J are TRBV9 and TRBJ2-1; 9 bases line up with TRBD2. This CDR3 has 15 amino acids. CDR1 SGDLS and CDR2 YYNGEE come from the germline V gene. V was pared by 1 base and J by 5 bases, with 4 bases of the junction left unmatched. CDR3 DNA: TGTGCCAGCAGCGTAAAGCCTAGCGGGGACAATGAGCAGTTCTTC. Encoded protein: CASSVKPSGDNEQFF.

The V and J genes are TRBV5-4 and TRBJ2-1; 9 bases are a match to TRBD2. Germline CDR1 is SGHNT and CDR2 is YYREEE (reference sequence). This CDR3 is 16 amino acids long. Unmatched junction bases numbered 8, after V lost 2 bases and J lost 5 bases. Here the CDR3 reads CASSFGASGANNEQFF. CDR3 nucleotides: TGTGCCAGCAGCTTTGGTGCTAGCGGGGCGAACAATGAGCAGTTCTTC.

This clone was found many times. This rearrangement joins TRBV28 to TRBJ1-4; D gene unclear. V lost 10 bases, J lost 7 bases, and 13 bases lay in between. CDR3 length: 12 amino acids. Looked up from germline, CDR1 is MDHEN and CDR2 is SYDVKM. CDR3 protein: CATQSTGEKLFF. The CDR3 DNA is TGTGCCACCCAATCAACGGGTGAAAAACTGTTTTTT.

The rearrangement links TRBV27 to TRBJ2-7; D remains unclear. Germline V gene data show CDR1 as MNHEY and CDR2 as SMNVEV (reference sequence). Trimming removed 4 bases from V and 3 bases from J, with 16 bases in between. The CDR3 consists of 15 residues. This CDR3 reads CASSYSPDIRYEQYF. CDR3 DNA: TGTGCCAGCAGTTACTCTCCAGACATTCGCTACGAGCAGTACTTC.

This clone was seen only a few times. The chain carries TRBV7-9 and TRBJ2-6; TRBD2 might be the D (6 bases). Germline values: CDR1 SEHNR, CDR2 FQNEAQ (reference sequence). This CDR3 region has 18 residues. The V end lost 5 bases, the J end lost 2 bases, and 19 bases lay between the germline ends. The CDR3: CASSPGGQGTPGANVLTF. CDR3 bases: TGTGCCAGCAGCCCCGGAGGGCAGGGAACGCCTGGGGCCAACGTCCTGACTTTC.

This clone occurred a few times. The chain uses TRBV4-1 and TRBJ1-5; 9 bases are a match to TRBD1. The length of the CDR3 is 16 residues. Germline V lookup: CDR1 MGHRA, CDR2 YSYEKL. With V trimmed by 0 bases and J by 6 bases, 6 bases remained unmatched. The CDR3 here is CASSQDIGTGSQPQHF. The CDR3, as DNA: TGCGCCAGCAGCCAAGATATAGGGACAGGGAGTCAGCCCCAGCATTTT.

This clone came up a few times. J is TRBJ1-4 and V is TRBV9; D call uncertain. Per germline, CDR1 SGDLS and CDR2 YYNGEE. Between the trimmed V and J ends, which lost 0 bases and 3 bases, there was a span of 12 bases. This CDR3 comprises 16 residues. In DNA, the CDR3 is TGTGCCAGCAGCGTAGACCATGGAGGGTCTAATGAAAAACTGTTTTTT. Protein: CASSVDHGGSNEKLFF.

This clone appeared a few times. The chain has TRBV25-1 and TRBJ2-5, with 9 bases matching TRBD1. The CDR3 covers 16 residues. Looked up from germline, CDR1 is MGHDK and CDR2 is SYGVNS. V dropped 4 bases and J dropped 5; count of bases not matched to a gene: 11. The CDR3 DNA sequence: TGTGCCAGCAGTGCTGAACTAACAGGGGGCTTGGAGACCCAGTACTTC. Residues: CASSAELTGGLETQYF.

In this sample, this clone turned up a few times. V is TRBV7-7 and J is TRBJ1-1; 10 bases are shared with TRBD1. CDR1 is SSHAT, CDR2 FNYEAQ, per germline (reference sequence). The CDR3 has 14 residues. Trimming removed 4 bases from V and 1 base from J; junction bases left unmatched: 0. This CDR3 reads CASSWDRGNTEAFF. The CDR3 DNA is TGTGCCAGCAGCTGGGACAGGGGGAACACTGAAGCTTTCTTT.

The rearrangement uses TRBV18 and TRBJ1-2; 8 nucleotides align to TRBD1. This CDR3 is built from 13 residues. Germline CDR1 reads KGHSH; CDR2 reads LQKENI. V trimming: 9 bases; J trimming: 8 bases; junction bases outside the gene matches: 11. Here the CDR3 reads CASRSGTGEGYTF. CDR3 DNA: TGTGCCAGTCGATCCGGGACAGGTGAAGGCTACACCTTC. Full variable domain (remainder filled in from reference TRBV18 and TRBJ1-2): NAGVMQNPRHLVRRRGQEARLRCSPMKGHSHVYWYRQLPEEGLKFMVYLQKENIIDESGMPKERFSAEFPKEGPSILRIQQVVRGDSAAYFCASRSGTGEGYTFGSGTRLTVV.

The chain links TRBV5-1 to TRBJ2-1; 9 bases fit TRBD2. J gave up 6 bases and V 0 bases, and 4 bases lay outside the gene matches. The germline CDR1 and CDR2 sequences are SGHRS and YFSETQ. CDR3 length: 15 amino acids. CDR3 loop: CASSLEAGGLNEQFF. The CDR3 DNA follows: TGCGCCAGCAGCTTGGAGGCGGGAGGGCTCAATGAGCAGTTCTTC. The full variable domain, rest sourced from reference TRBV5-1 and TRBJ2-1, is KAGVTQTPRYLIKTRGQQVTLSCSPISGHRSVSWYQQTPGQGLQFLFEYFSETQRNKGNFPGRFSGRQFSNSRSEMNVSTLELGDSALYLCASSLEAGGLNEQFFGPGTRLTVL.

Only a few counts were recorded for this clone. J is TRBJ1-2 and V is TRBV7-2; D is perhaps TRBD1 (5 bases). Looked up from germline, CDR1 is SGHTA and CDR2 is FQGNSA. CDR3 size: 12 residues. V was pared by 2 bases and J by 7 bases, with 8 bases between. The CDR3 region is CASSLMGGGYTF. In nucleotides, the CDR3 is TGTGCCAGCAGCTTAATGGGGGGTGGCTACACCTTC.

V and J are TRBV7-3 and TRBJ2-3, with D possibly TRBD1 on 6 matching bases. The CDR3 sequence is 15 residues long. Between the trimmed V and J ends, which lost 1 base and 1 base, there was a span of 9 bases. In germline, CDR1 is SGHTA, CDR2 FQGTGA. The CDR3 sequence: CASSLNPGGTDTQYF. The CDR3 bases are TGTGCCAGCAGCTTAAACCCAGGGGGCACAGATACGCAGTATTTT.

In this sample, this clone turned up a few times. The DNA for the CDR3 is TGTGCCAGCAGCCCCCTCGGGGGGAGCTCCTACGAGCAGTACTTC. The encoded protein is CASSPLGGSSYEQYF. The gene calls are TRBV4-2 and TRBJ2-7; 7 nucleotides line up with TRBD2. The CDR3 is 15 amino acids. From germline, CDR1 is LGHNA and CDR2 YNFKEQ. Germline trimming cut 4 bases from V and 0 bases from J; bases unmatched to any gene: 6.

J is TRBJ2-1 and V is TRBV5-1; D is uncertain. The V and J ends lost 4 bases and 9 bases respectively, with 14 bases between them. The CDR3 contains 13 residues. CDR1 and CDR2 from the germline V gene are SGHRS and YFSETQ. Here the CDR3 reads CASSPPLVGEQFF. The CDR3 DNA is TGCGCCAGCAGCCCCCCCCTAGTAGGTGAGCAGTTCTTC. The variable domain in full, with the rest retrieved from reference TRBV5-1 and TRBJ2-1, is KAGVTQTPRYLIKTRGQQVTLSCSPISGHRSVSWYQQTPGQGLQFLFEYFSETQRNKGNFPGRFSGRQFSNSRSEMNVSTLELGDSALYLCASSPPLVGEQFFGPGTRLTVL.

The gene calls are TRBV29-1 and TRBJ2-1; the D is unclear. Trimming took 7 bases from V and 8 from J, leaving 12 bases between them. The CDR3 has 11 residues. Germline values: CDR1 SQVTM, CDR2 ANQGSEA. CDR3: CSALLLDEQFF. DNA of the CDR3: TGCAGCGCCTTACTCCTGGATGAGCAGTTCTTC.

This clone occurred a few times. V and J are TRBV7-2 and TRBJ2-1; D is uncertain. With 0 bases removed from V and 9 bases from J, the gap between germline ends came to 3 bases. The CDR3 runs to 11 residues. Per the germline V gene, CDR1 is SGHTA and CDR2 is FQGNSA. The CDR3 coding sequence is TGTGCCAGCAGCTTAGCGCGTGAGCAGTTCTTC. Protein product: CASSLAREQFF.

The V and J genes are TRBV5-4 and TRBJ2-6; D gene unclear. CDR1 SGHNT and CDR2 YYREEE come from the germline V gene (reference sequence). The CDR3 has 16 amino acids. The V and J ends lost 1 base and 0 bases respectively, with 8 bases between them. DNA of the CDR3: TGTGCCAGCAGCTTGCCCGGGTACTCTGGGGCCAACGTCCTGACTTTC. Translated: CASSLPGYSGANVLTF.

In its sample, this clone was seen a few times. The V and J genes are TRBV9 and TRBJ2-1; D not certain. Germline values: CDR1 SGDLS, CDR2 YYNGEE. This CDR3 region has 13 residues. V lost 0 bases to trimming and J lost 6 bases, with 7 bases between them. CDR3 protein: CASSVDQFNEQFF. The CDR3 DNA follows: TGTGCCAGCAGCGTAGATCAGTTCAATGAGCAGTTCTTC.

This rearrangement joins TRBV5-1 to TRBJ1-1, with D unresolved. Germline assignment: CDR1 SGHRS and CDR2 YFSETQ. This CDR3 region has 14 residues. Trimming took off 0 bases at V and 1 base at J, with 7 bases between the two ends. The chain's CDR3 is CASSLGWQNTEAFF. CDR3 DNA sequence: TGCGCCAGCAGCTTGGGCTGGCAGAACACTGAAGCTTTCTTT.

This clone is a singleton in its sample. The chain links TRBV11-1 to TRBJ2-4, with 7 bases matching TRBD1. Germline CDR1 reads SGHAT; CDR2 reads FQDESV (reference sequence). The CDR3 loop spans 15 amino acids. J lost 1 base, V lost 5 bases, and 5 bases had no gene match. The CDR3 is CASSRPDRAKNIQYF. CDR3 sequence (DNA): TGTGCCAGCAGCCGCCCGGACAGGGCCAAAAACATTCAGTACTTC. Based on the CDR3 plus reference TRBV11-1 and TRBJ2-4, the full variable domain is EAEVAQSPRYKITEKSQAVAFWCDPISGHATLYWYRQILGQGPELLVQFQDESVVDDSQLPKDRFSAERLKGVDSTLKIQPAELGDSAMYLCASSRPDRAKNIQYFGAGTRLSVL.